The 2 T cell receptor beta chains given below trace back to one sample, sequenced in a study of beta chain features in type 1 diabetes. The whole isolated RNA underwent reverse transcription, so sequencing captured expressed TCRB transcripts. Assay used: immunoSEQ multiplex PCR; TCRdb lists only in-frame clones, some missing. The sample consists of 850,000 to 900,000 clones, 15% to 20% of them appearing once. The sample comprised naive CD4+ T cells from blood. The receptors were sampled from a woman aged 18 to 35 in good health.

This clone has only a few counts. This rearrangement joins TRBV5-1 to TRBJ2-7; the match to TRBD2 covers 11 bases. Unmatched junction bases numbered 6, after V lost 4 bases and J lost 6 bases. CDR1 SGHRS and CDR2 YFSETQ come from the germline V gene. The CDR3 is made up of 14 amino acids. CDR3 loop: CASSQRLAGTEQYF. The CDR3 nucleotides are TGCGCCAGCAGCCAAAGACTAGCGGGAACCGAGCAGTACTTC.

This clone was counted only a few times. The V gene is TRBV6-5, the J gene TRBJ1-2, with a tentative D call TRBD1 (6 bases). Trimming took 10 bases from V and 4 from J, leaving 16 bases between them. CDR3 length: 13 residues. CDR1 is MNHEY and CDR2 is SVGAGI in the germline V gene. In DNA form, the CDR3 reads TGTGCCACCCGAAGGACAGCGGGCTATGGCTACACCTTC. Translation: CATRRTAGYGYTF.